This T cell receptor (beta chain) was captured in a study of T cells in localized non-small cell lung cancer (dated by TCRdb to 2018 to 2021). About the investigation overall: The study analyzed T cell repertoires of approximately 240 early-stage NSCLC patients, comparing tumors and uninvolved tumor-adjacent lungs. A mean age of around 66 years was recorded for the NSCLC patients, of whom under 150 were male and some 99 were female. The cohort consisted of a few hundred treatment-naive NSCLC patients whose localized lung tumors had been resected.

General findings and caveats noted by the study authors: Uninvolved tumor-adjacent lung showed the highest T cell clonality, higher than tumor, which suggests more focused antigenic responses in the uninvolved tumor-adjacent lung. A median of approximately 57 of the top 100 tumor clones were detected in paired uninvolved adjacent lung, and about 29 of these tumor clones were also found among the top 100 clones of the paired uninvolved adjacent lung. Higher T cell density in blood was associated with longer overall survival, whereas higher clonality in adjacent lung was associated with shorter survival. Because the study design was exploratory, TCR variables were selected using unadjusted p-values without false-discovery rate correction. Because multi-region tumor sequencing was not performed, intratumor heterogeneity could not be ruled out.

CDR1 MDHEN and CDR2 SYDVKM are derived from the germline V gene. The trim is 6 bases for V and 3 bases for J, with a gap of 12 bases between the germline ends. The CDR3 holds 14 amino acids from the cysteine to the phenylalanine. This entry keeps only the CDR3 DNA: 42 bases, framed from base 1. For this clone: Its antigen is still unknown. Base quality data are lacking; no much larger clone is found one base away.

At diagnosis, peripheral blood, uninvolved tumor-adjacent lung and tumor were collected and stored as a combination of fresh-frozen and FFPE material. For TCR repertoire profiling, the blood samples were analyzed as peripheral blood mononuclear cells. The immunoSEQ Assay was used to sequence TCR beta CDR3 regions from DNA. Turning to the authors' computational methods: T cell density was computed as TCR beta template counts normalized to usable DNA estimated by amplifying housekeeping genes. Richness was estimated with the preseqR package, extrapolating to 400,000 templates for PBMC samples and 120,000 templates for tissue samples. Clonality was defined as one minus Pielou's evenness. Tissue-enriched TCRs were identified through differential abundance testing performed on productive amino-acid clonotypes, with a minimum total count of 5 and an alpha of 0.1. Repertoire overlap between compartments was quantified with the Jaccard Index and Morisita Overlap Index. GLIPH grouped TCR beta CDR3s together with public tetramer-defined viral CDR3s, and a viral motif had to include at least three viral sequences and show V-gene enrichment. Imported from immuneACCESS, the table was reduced by TCRdb to in-frame sequences with V and J called. These copies leave out some clones; in studies compared against another copy, an unresolved V gene accounts for under half, and the cause of the remainder is not known. V and J calls plus clone size are reproduced from that table; the DNA served to infer D and trimming. Across this sample there are about 25,000 clones, with approximately 92% seen only once. The ten largest clones take up around 15% of the sample.

The chain is encoded by TRBV28 joined to TRBJ1-5; the D gene is perhaps TRBD1, on 5 matching bases. Sequences were derived from peripheral blood, sampled before any cancer treatment. The receptor was isolated from a man aged 40-75 years with stage III squamous cell lung carcinoma. The CDR3 sequence is CASRDSAINQPQHF. The DNA sequence is TGTGCCAGCAGAGACAGTGCTATCAATCAGCCCCAGCATTTT.